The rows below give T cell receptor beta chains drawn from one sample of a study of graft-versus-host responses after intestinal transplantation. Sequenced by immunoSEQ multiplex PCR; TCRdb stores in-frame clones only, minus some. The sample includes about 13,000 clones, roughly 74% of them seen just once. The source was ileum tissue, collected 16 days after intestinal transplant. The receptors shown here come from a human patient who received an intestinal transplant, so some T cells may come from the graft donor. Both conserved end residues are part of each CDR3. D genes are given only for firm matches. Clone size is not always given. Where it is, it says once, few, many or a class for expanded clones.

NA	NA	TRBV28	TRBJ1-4	CASSTAATNEKLFF	TGTGCCAGCAGCACAGCCGCAACTAATGAAAAACTGTTTTTT
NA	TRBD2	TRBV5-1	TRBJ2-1	CASSITSGRYNEQFF	TGCGCCAGCAGCATCACTAGCGGGAGGTACAATGAGCAGTTCTTC
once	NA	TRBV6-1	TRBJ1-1	CASSPARVMNTEAFF	TGTGCCAGCAGCCCCGCCAGGGTGATGAACACTGAAGCTTTCTTT
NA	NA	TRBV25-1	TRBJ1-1	CASFYNTEAFF	TGTGCCAGCTTTTATAACACTGAAGCTTTCTTT
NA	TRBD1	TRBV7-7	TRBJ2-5	CASSLAGTGVETQYF	TGTGCCAGCAGCTTAGCAGGGACAGGGGTGGAGACCCAGTACTTC
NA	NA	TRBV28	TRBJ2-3	CASSLQGSITDTQYF	TGTGCCAGCAGTTTACAGGGAAGCATCACAGATACGCAGTATTTT
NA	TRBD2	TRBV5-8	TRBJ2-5	CASSLRGSGGTQYF	TGTGCCAGCAGCTTAAGGGGCTCGGGGGGGACCCAGTACTTC
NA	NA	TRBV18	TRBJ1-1	CASSHSRGWLTEAFF	TGTGCCAGCTCCCATAGCAGGGGATGGCTCACTGAAGCTTTCTTT
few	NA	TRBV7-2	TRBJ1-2	CASSTWDKPRLFYGYTF	TGTGCCAGCAGCACATGGGACAAGCCGAGACTTTTCTATGGCTACACCTTC
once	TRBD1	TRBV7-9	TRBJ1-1	CASSAQGAGTEAFF	TGTGCCAGCAGCGCACAGGGGGCTGGGACTGAAGCTTTCTTT
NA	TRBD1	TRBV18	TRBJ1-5	CASSLDRVGQPQHF	TGTGCCAGCTCGCTTGACAGGGTCGGTCAGCCCCAGCATTTT
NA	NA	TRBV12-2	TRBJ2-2	CASRRQGRFPLTGELFF	TGTGCAAGTCGCCGACAGGGGCGTTTTCCTTTGACCGGGGAGCTGTTTTTT
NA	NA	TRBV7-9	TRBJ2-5	CASRAQETQYF	TGTGCCAGCAGGGCCCAAGAGACCCAGTACTTC
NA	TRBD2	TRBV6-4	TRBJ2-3	CASSDSSGASTDTQYF	TGTGCCAGCAGTGACTCGAGCGGGGCTTCCACAGATACGCAGTATTTT
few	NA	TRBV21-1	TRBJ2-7	CATSPGTSVEQYF	TGTGCCACATCCCCTGGGACTAGCGTCGAGCAGTACTTC
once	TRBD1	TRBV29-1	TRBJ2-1	CSVLTGAYNEQFF	TGCAGCGTCCTGACAGGGGCCTACAATGAGCAGTTCTTC
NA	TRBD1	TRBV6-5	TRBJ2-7	CASSFAGGPYEQYF	TGTGCCAGCAGTTTTGCAGGGGGTCCCTACGAGCAGTACTTC
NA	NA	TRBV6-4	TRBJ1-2	CASSVYRAGGYTF	TGTGCCAGCAGTGTATACAGGGCTGGGGGCTACACCTTC
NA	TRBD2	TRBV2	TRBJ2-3	CASSENGLATDTQYF	TGTGCCAGCAGTGAAAACGGACTAGCCACAGATACGCAGTATTTT
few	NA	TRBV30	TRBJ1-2	CAWTLLGGWGYTF	TGTGCCTGGACCCTGTTAGGGGGTTGGGGCTACACCTTC
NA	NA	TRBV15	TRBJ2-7	CATSRDAGKHEQYF	TGTGCCACCAGCAGAGATGCAGGGAAGCACGAGCAGTACTTC
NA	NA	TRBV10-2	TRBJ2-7	CASSEASGSTYEQYF	TGCGCCAGCAGTGAGGCCAGCGGGTCAACCTACGAGCAGTACTTC
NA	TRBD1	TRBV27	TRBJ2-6	CASSLTGAGANVLTF	TGTGCCAGCAGCCTCACAGGGGCCGGGGCCAACGTCCTGACTTTC
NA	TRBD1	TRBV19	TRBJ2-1	CASRLDRVGNEQFF	TGTGCCAGTAGACTGGACAGGGTGGGCAATGAGCAGTTCTTC
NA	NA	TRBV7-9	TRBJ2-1	CASSTRVNEQFF	TGTGCCAGCAGCACCAGGGTCAATGAGCAGTTCTTC
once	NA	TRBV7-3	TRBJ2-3	CASSLGGLGTDTQYF	TGTGCCAGCAGCTTAGGAGGGTTAGGCACAGATACGCAGTATTTT
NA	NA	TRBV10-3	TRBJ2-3	CAISESTTGDTQYF	TGTGCCATCAGTGAGTCTACTACCGGGGATACGCAGTATTTT
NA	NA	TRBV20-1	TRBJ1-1	CSARDRRGAFF	TGCAGTGCTAGAGATCGACGGGGAGCTTTCTTT
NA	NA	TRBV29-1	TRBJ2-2	CSAGWGAGELFF	TGCAGCGCCGGATGGGGGGCCGGGGAGCTGTTTTTT
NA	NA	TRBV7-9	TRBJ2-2	CASSLEAAGELFF	TGTGCCAGCAGCTTAGAGGCGGCCGGGGAGCTGTTTTTT
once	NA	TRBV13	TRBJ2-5	CASSSTSEETQYF	TGTGCCAGCAGCTCAACTAGTGAAGAGACCCAGTACTTC
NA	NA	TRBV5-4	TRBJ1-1	CASSPGGLNTEAFF	TGTGCCAGCAGCCCGGGGGGCCTTAACACTGAAGCTTTCTTT
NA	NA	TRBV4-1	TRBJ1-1	CASSRTRRRAEAFF	TGCGCCAGCAGCCGGACAAGGAGGAGGGCTGAAGCTTTCTTT
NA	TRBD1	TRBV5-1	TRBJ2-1	CASSLEGAVSYNEQFF	TGCGCCAGCAGCTTGGAGGGGGCTGTATCCTACAATGAGCAGTTCTTC
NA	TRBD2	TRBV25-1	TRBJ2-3	CTSSESREGSTDTQYF	TGTACCAGCAGTGAATCCCGGGAGGGAAGCACAGATACGCAGTATTTT
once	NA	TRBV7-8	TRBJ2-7	CASSLRQGYEQYF	TGTGCCAGCAGCTTAAGGCAGGGCTACGAGCAGTACTTC
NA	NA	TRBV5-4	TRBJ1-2	CASSLAVGAYGYTF	TGTGCCAGCAGCTTGGCCGTGGGGGCCTATGGCTACACCTTC
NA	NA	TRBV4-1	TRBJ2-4	CASSQGALRAAPLAKNIQYF	TGCGCCAGCAGCCAAGGGGCCCTGCGGGCTGCCCCCCTAGCCAAAAACATTCAGTACTTC
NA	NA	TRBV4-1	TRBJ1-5	CASSLVQGGDQPQHF	TGCGCCAGCAGTCTAGTACAGGGTGGGGATCAGCCCCAGCATTTT
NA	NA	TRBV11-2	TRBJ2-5	CASSLTRDTYYQETQYF	TGTGCCAGCAGCCTCACCCGGGACACATACTACCAAGAGACCCAGTACTTC
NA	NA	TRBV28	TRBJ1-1	CASSRRQAYTEAFF	TGTGCCAGCAGTAGACGACAGGCTTACACTGAAGCTTTCTTT
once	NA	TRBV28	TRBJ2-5	CASSSIAGEETQYF	TGTGCCAGCAGTTCCATTGCAGGGGAAGAGACCCAGTACTTC
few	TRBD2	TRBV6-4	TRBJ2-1	CASNLGLAEYNEQFF	TGTGCCAGCAACCTGGGACTAGCGGAGTACAATGAGCAGTTCTTC